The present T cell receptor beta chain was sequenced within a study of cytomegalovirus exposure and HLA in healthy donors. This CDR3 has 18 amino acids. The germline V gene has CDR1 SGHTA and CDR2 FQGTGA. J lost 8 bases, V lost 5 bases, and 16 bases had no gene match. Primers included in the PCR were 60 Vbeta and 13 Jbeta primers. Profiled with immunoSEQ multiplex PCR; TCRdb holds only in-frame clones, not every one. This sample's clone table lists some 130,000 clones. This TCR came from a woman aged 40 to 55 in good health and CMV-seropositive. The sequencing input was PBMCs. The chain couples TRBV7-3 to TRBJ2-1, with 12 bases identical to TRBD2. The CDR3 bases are TGTGCCAGCAGCCCGAGCATGAGCGCTAGCGGGAGGGCGTATGAGCAGTTCTTC. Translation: CASSPSMSASGRAYEQFF.